The 7 T cell receptor beta chains listed next were all sequenced from one sample in a study of CD4 T cells in relation to SARS-CoV-2 and coronaviruses. Here immunoSEQ multiplex PCR was the method, and the copy in TCRdb shows in-frame clones only, minus some. The profile covers tens of thousands of clones, with about nine tenths appearing a single time and about 1.3% taken by the ten largest. The unexposed donors gave CD4+ T cells in about 2011-2018, prior to COVID-19. Sequencing was carried out using memory CD4+ T cells from PBMCs. Receptor source: a human donor in good health.

V and J are TRBV7-3 and TRBJ2-2; 9 nucleotides match TRBD2. Germline lookup yields CDR1 SGHTA and CDR2 FQGTGA. The CDR3 has 17 residues. Trimming removed 1 base from V and 6 bases from J; junction bases left unmatched: 9. Here the CDR3 reads CASSLSLLAGRAGELFF. The CDR3 coding sequence is TGTGCCAGCAGCTTAAGCTTGCTAGCGGGAAGAGCCGGGGAGCTGTTTTTT. The full variable domain, with the rest looked up from reference TRBV7-3 and TRBJ2-2, is GAGVSQTPSNKVTEKGKYVELRCDPISGHTALYWYRQSLGQGPEFLIYFQGTGAADDSGLPNDRFFAVRPEGSVSTLKIQRTERGDSAVYLCASSLSLLAGRAGELFFGEGSRLTVL.

The chain couples TRBV3-1 (or the pseudogene TRBV3-2) to TRBJ2-2, with TRBD2 matching over 9 bases. CDR3 length: 15 amino acids. V was clipped by 3 bases and J by 4 bases; unmatched bases: 3. CDR1 and CDR2 (germline): LGHDT, YNNKEL (reference sequence). In DNA form, the CDR3 reads TGTGCCAGCAGCCAGGGGACTAGCTTCACCGGGGAGCTGTTTTTT. Its protein is CASSQGTSFTGELFF.

V gene TRBV5-1 combines with J gene TRBJ2-1, with D unresolved. The CDR3 sequence is 12 residues long. Trimming pared 5 bases from V and 6 bases from J, leaving 9 bases between. Germline CDR1 reads SGHRS; CDR2 reads YFSETQ. Here the CDR3 reads CASRVGINEQFF. CDR3 bases: TGCGCCAGCAGGGTGGGAATCAATGAGCAGTTCTTC.

This clone was observed a handful of times. The chain carries TRBV5-1 and TRBJ1-1; D is ambiguous. V dropped 7 bases and J dropped 1 base, with 11 bases sitting between them. The germline CDR1 and CDR2 sequences are SGHRS and YFSETQ. The CDR3 is 13 residues long. The CDR3, as DNA: TGCGCCAGCCGTCTGCTGGCGAACACTGAAGCTTTCTTT. It encodes CASRLLANTEAFF.

The chain recombines TRBV5-4 with TRBJ2-5; no definite D call. The CDR3 has 13 amino acids. Germline CDR1 SGHNT, CDR2 YYREEE (reference sequence). The V end was cut by 6 bases, the J end by 4 bases, with 13 bases between. CDR3 nucleotide sequence: TGTGCCAGCAAAAAGGTGGGTCGAGAGACCCAGTACTTC. Translated, it gives CASKKVGRETQYF. Variable domain in full (rest from reference TRBV5-4 and TRBJ2-5): ETGVTQSPTHLIKTRGQQVTLRCSSQSGHNTVSWYQQALGQGPQFIFQYYREEENGRGNFPPRFSGLQFPNYSSELNVNALELDDSALYLCASKKVGRETQYFGPGTRLLVL.

The chain uses TRBV27 and TRBJ2-7; D is undetermined. Germline V gene sequence: CDR1 MNHEY, CDR2 SMNVEV (reference sequence). This CDR3 region has 15 residues. V lost 0 bases, J lost 2 bases, and 11 bases lay in between. Here the CDR3 reads CASSLSPWTAYEQYF. CDR3 in DNA: TGTGCCAGCAGTTTATCGCCTTGGACCGCCTACGAGCAGTACTTC.

The chain carries TRBV11-3 and TRBJ2-1; D unresolved. The germline V and J ends were trimmed by 5 bases and 0 bases, with 14 bases remaining between them. The CDR3 spans 16 residues. Looked up from germline, CDR1 is SGHNT and CDR2 is YENEEA. The CDR3 protein is CASSRRTVISYNEQFF. CDR3 sequence (DNA): TGTGCCAGCAGCCGCCGGACGGTAATCTCCTACAATGAGCAGTTCTTC.